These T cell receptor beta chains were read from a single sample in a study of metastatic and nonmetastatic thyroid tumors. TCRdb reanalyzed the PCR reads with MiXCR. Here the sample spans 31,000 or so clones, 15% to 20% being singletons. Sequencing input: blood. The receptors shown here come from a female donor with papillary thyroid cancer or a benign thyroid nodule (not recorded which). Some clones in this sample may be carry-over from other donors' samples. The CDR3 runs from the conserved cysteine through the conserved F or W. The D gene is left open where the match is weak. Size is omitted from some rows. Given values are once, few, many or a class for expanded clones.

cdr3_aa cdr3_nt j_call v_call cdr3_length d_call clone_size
CSAIDRGLAGVSEQFF TGCAGTGCTATAGATCGGGGACTAGCGGGAGTTAGCGAGCAGTTCTTC TRBJ2-1 TRBV20-1 16 TRBD2 NA
CASSSGQLIDTQYF TGCGCCAGCAGCTCCGGACAGCTGATAGATACGCAGTATTTT TRBJ2-3 TRBV5-1 14 NA many
CSARDRRDGTDTQYF TGCAGTGCTAGAGATCGCAGGGATGGCACAGATACGCAGTATTTT TRBJ2-3 TRBV20-1 15 NA many
CASSYPSGQGGYGYTF TGTGCCAGCAGTTACCCTTCCGGACAGGGCGGCTATGGCTACACCTTC TRBJ1-2 TRBV6-5 16 TRBD1 few
CASSVGARPSEKLFF TGTGCCAGCAGCGTAGGGGCCAGGCCCAGTGAAAAACTGTTTTTT TRBJ1-4 TRBV9 15 NA many
CASSVGQGTSGYNEQFF TGTGCCAGCAGCGTTGGACAAGGGACTAGTGGATACAATGAGCAGTTCTTC TRBJ2-1 TRBV9 17 TRBD2 once
CASSLRKGAEDTQYF TGTGCCAGCAGCTTAAGGAAAGGGGCGGAAGATACGCAGTATTTT TRBJ2-3 TRBV7-3 15 NA NA
CAISEEGIEQFF TGTGCCATCAGTGAGGAAGGGATTGAGCAGTTCTTC TRBJ2-1 TRBV10-3 12 NA many
CASRHDSGGYSGNTIYF TGCGCCAGCAGACATGACAGCGGAGGTTACTCTGGAAACACCATATATTTT TRBJ1-3 TRBV4-3 17 NA NA
CASSVDRQETQYF TGTGCCAGCAGCGTCGATAGGCAAGAGACCCAGTACTTC TRBJ2-5 TRBV11-1 13 NA many
CASTWGAYNSPLHF TGTGCCAGCACCTGGGGGGCTTATAATTCACCCCTCCACTTT TRBJ1-6 TRBV6-4 14 NA many
CASGDRGFDYGYTF TGTGCCAGCGGGGACAGGGGCTTCGACTATGGCTACACCTTC TRBJ1-2 TRBV19 14 TRBD1 many
CASSQDPSAMSEQFF TGCGCCAGCAGCCAAGACCCATCGGCCATGAGTGAGCAGTTCTTC TRBJ2-1 TRBV4-1 15 NA many
CASSLAGLDTQYF TGCGCCAGCAGCTTGGCGGGGTTGGATACGCAGTATTTT TRBJ2-3 TRBV5-1 13 NA many
CASSVVKGTEAFF TGTGCCAGCAGTGTTGTAAAGGGGACTGAAGCTTTCTTC TRBJ1-1 TRBV2 13 NA NA
CAWTWSSYNSPLHF TGTGCCTGGACGTGGAGCTCCTATAATTCACCCCTCCACTTT TRBJ1-6 TRBV30 14 NA many
CSAPGRSTDTQYF TGCAGTGCTCCGGGACGATCCACAGATACGCAGTATTTT TRBJ2-3 TRBV20-1 13 NA many
CSALAGGISVYNEQFF TGCAGTGCTTTAGCGGGGGGGATAAGCGTCTACAATGAGCAGTTCTTC TRBJ2-1 TRBV20-1 16 TRBD2 NA
CASSATRDTSYEQYF TGTGCCAGCAGTGCTACGCGGGACACCTCCTACGAGCAGTACTTC TRBJ2-7 TRBV2 15 NA many
CASKGRLTYEQYF TGTGCCAGCAAAGGACGGTTGACCTACGAGCAGTACTTC TRBJ2-7 TRBV6-1 13 NA NA
CSARPAGPYNSPLHF TGCAGTGCTAGGCCGGCAGGGCCTTATAATTCACCCCTCCACTTT TRBJ1-6 TRBV20-1 15 NA many
CASSLAGYTEAFF TGTGCCAGCAGTTTGGCGGGTTACACTGAAGCTTTCTTT TRBJ1-1 TRBV12-3/TRBV12-4 13 NA many
CASGPLNRDITYEQYF TGCGCCAGCGGTCCATTAAACCGGGACATCACCTACGAGCAGTACTTC TRBJ2-7 TRBV10-2 16 NA many
CSAHVGDLSSYEQYF TGCAGTGCCCACGTCGGGGACTTGAGCTCCTACGAGCAGTACTTC TRBJ2-7 TRBV20-1 15 NA many
CSVDGTPSSYNEQFF TGCAGCGTTGACGGGACTCCCAGCTCCTACAATGAGCAGTTCTTC TRBJ2-1 TRBV29-1 15 NA many
CASSQDLPSGRTLTKETQYF TGCGCCAGCAGCCAAGATCTGCCTAGCGGGAGGACCCTAACCAAAGAGACCCAGTACTTC TRBJ2-5 TRBV4-3 20 TRBD2 many
CAWSSGSYEQYF TGTGCCTGGAGTAGCGGGAGTTACGAGCAGTACTTC TRBJ2-7 TRBV30 12 TRBD2 many
CASRLQGYTGELFF TGTGCCAGCAGGCTACAGGGGTACACCGGGGAGCTGTTTTTT TRBJ2-2 TRBV28 14 TRBD1 many
CAWSPTESTEAFF TGTGCCTGGAGTCCGACAGAATCCACTGAAGCTTTCTTT TRBJ1-1 TRBV30 13 NA many
CAWSRGSGNTIYF TGTGCCTGGAGTAGGGGCTCTGGAAACACCATATATTTT TRBJ1-3 TRBV30 13 NA NA
CASSLGRALAYEQYF TGTGCCAGCAGCTTGGGTCGGGCCCTAGCGTACGAGCAGTACTTC TRBJ2-7 TRBV5-5 15 NA many
CASSNTGQGNTQYF TGTGCCAGTAGCAATACAGGACAGGGGAATACGCAGTATTTT TRBJ2-3 TRBV19 14 TRBD1 few
CASSLEGAGGETQYF TGTGCCAGCAGTTTAGAGGGGGCCGGGGGAGAGACACAGTACTTC TRBJ2-5 TRBV12-3/TRBV12-4 15 NA NA
CASSEDSGSSYEQYF TGTGCCAGCAGTGAAGATAGCGGGAGCTCCTACGAGCAGTACTTC TRBJ2-7 TRBV6-1 15 TRBD2 few
CASSLIVGTYNEQFF TGCGCCAGCAGCTTAATCGTAGGAACCTACAATGAGCAGTTCTTC TRBJ2-1 TRBV5-1 15 NA many
CASSQEAGQGYYEQYF TGCGCCAGCAGCCAAGAAGCGGGACAGGGCTACTACGAGCAGTACTTC TRBJ2-7 TRBV4-1 16 TRBD1 many
CASSPNTGYEQFF TGTGCCAGCAGCCCAAATACAGGGTATGAGCAGTTCTTC TRBJ2-1 TRBV11-3 13 NA many
CAWISEFCEPQHF TGTGCCTGGATTTCGGAGTTCTGTGAGCCCCAGCATTTT TRBJ1-5 TRBV30 13 NA NA
CASSLDPTSDTQYF TGTGCCAGCAGCTTGGACCCCACATCAGATACGCAGTATTTT TRBJ2-3 TRBV5-4 14 NA many